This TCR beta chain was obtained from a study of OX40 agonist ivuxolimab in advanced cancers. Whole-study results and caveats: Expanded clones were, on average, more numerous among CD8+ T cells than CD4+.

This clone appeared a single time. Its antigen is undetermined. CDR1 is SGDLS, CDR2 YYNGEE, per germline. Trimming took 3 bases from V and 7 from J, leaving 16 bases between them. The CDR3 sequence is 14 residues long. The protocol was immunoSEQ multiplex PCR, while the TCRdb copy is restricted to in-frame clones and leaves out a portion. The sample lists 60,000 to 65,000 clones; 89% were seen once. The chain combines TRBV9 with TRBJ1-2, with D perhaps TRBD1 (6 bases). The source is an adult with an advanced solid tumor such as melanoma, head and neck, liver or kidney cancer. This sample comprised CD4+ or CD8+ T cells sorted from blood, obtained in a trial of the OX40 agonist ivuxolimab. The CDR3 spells CASSGQQGEGGYTF. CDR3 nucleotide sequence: TGTGCCAGCAGCGGGCAACAGGGTGAAGGTGGCTACACCTTC.